The 21 T cell receptor beta chains reported below all come from one sample, sequenced in a study of blood T cell repertoires in COVID-19. TCRdb's copy holds only in-frame clones and misses some; the assay was immunoSEQ multiplex PCR. The sample has about 81,000 clones; 90% to 95% are singletons. The sample comprised peripheral blood. The receptor source for this set is a human donor with active COVID-19. The donor label of this sample is uncertain.

V is TRBV5-1 and J is TRBJ2-1; TRBD2 agrees at 8 bases. This CDR3 contains 12 residues. The V segment lost 6 bases and the J segment 9 bases; nucleotides outside the gene matches: 5. CDR1 is SGHRS, CDR2 YFSETQ, per germline. This chain's CDR3 is CASKAGVGEQFF. The CDR3 DNA is TGCGCCAGCAAAGCGGGAGTTGGTGAGCAGTTCTTC.

This rearrangement joins TRBV14 to TRBJ2-5; 13 nucleotides agree with TRBD2. Germline trimming cut 2 bases from V and 6 bases from J; bases unmatched to any gene: 6. Germline V gene lookup returns CDR1 SGHDN and CDR2 FVKESK. This CDR3 has 16 residues. CDR3 DNA sequence: TGTGCCAGCAGCCAACCCACTAGCGGGGGGGGACAGACCCAGTACTTC. Translation: CASSQPTSGGGQTQYF.

This chain uses TRBV12-5 with TRBJ1-1; D gene unclear. This CDR3 comprises 17 residues. Deletions cut 0 bases from V and 2 bases from J, with 16 bases between. Germline V gene data show CDR1 as LGHNT and CDR2 as FRNRAP. Written as DNA, the CDR3 is TGTGCTAGTGGTTTGGTAATTTTGCGGAAATCAAACACTGAAGCTTTCTTT. Protein: CASGLVILRKSNTEAFF.

The J gene is TRBJ2-4, the V gene TRBV6-1; 7 bases fit TRBD2. The V and J ends lost 2 bases and 2 bases, in that order; junction bases with no gene match: 6. Germline V CDR1 and CDR2: MNHNS, SASEGT. The CDR3 has 16 amino acids. In nucleotides, the CDR3 is TGTGCCAGCAGTGAACGAGGGAGGGCCTCCAAAAACATTCAGTACTTC. Its translation: CASSERGRASKNIQYF.

The CDR3 reads CASSLDRGSNQPQHF. In nucleotides, the CDR3 is TGTGCCAGCAGCCTCGACAGGGGAAGCAATCAGCCCCAGCATTTT. This rearrangement joins TRBV11-1 to TRBJ1-5, with 8 bases aligning to TRBD1. The CDR3 sequence is 15 residues long. From germline, CDR1 is SGHAT and CDR2 FQDESV (reference sequence). V gave up 5 bases and J gave up 1 base; unmatched junction bases: 4.

This rearrangement joins TRBV5-1 to TRBJ1-1; D not resolved. Germline V gives CDR1 SGHRS, CDR2 YFSETQ. V gave up 1 base and J gave up 4 bases, with 11 bases separating them. The CDR3 loop spans 14 amino acids. The CDR3 nucleotides are TGCGCCAGCAGCTTGAGCGTTGGGAGCACTGAAGCTTTCTTT. Its translation: CASSLSVGSTEAFF.

V usage is TRBV4-3 and J usage is TRBJ1-4; 9 bases agree with TRBD1. The CDR3 sequence is 15 residues long. The V gene's germline CDR1 is LGHNA and CDR2 YSLEER. J gave up 6 bases and V 3 bases, and 5 bases lay outside the gene matches. The CDR3 sequence is CASSQGQGGDEKLFF. CDR3 sequence (DNA): TGCGCCAGCAGCCAGGGACAGGGAGGGGATGAAAAACTGTTTTTT.

With regard to this clone: The identical CDR3 is also encoded by other nucleotide sequences in the sample. V gene TRBV10-3 combines with J gene TRBJ2-2; 7 bases are a match to TRBD2. J was trimmed by 5 bases and V by 5 bases; bases with no gene match: 8. CDR3 length: 15 residues. Per the germline V gene, CDR1 is ENHRY and CDR2 is SYGVKD. The CDR3 reads CAISPGGIGTGELFF. Written as DNA, the CDR3 is TGTGCCATCAGTCCGGGAGGCATCGGTACCGGGGAGCTGTTTTTT.

The CDR3 spells CASSLKSGTGGPYEQYF. Written as DNA, the CDR3 is TGTGCCAGCAGCTTAAAGTCCGGGACAGGGGGACCTTACGAGCAGTACTTC. The V and J genes are TRBV7-2 and TRBJ2-7, with 11 bases lining up with TRBD1. CDR1 and CDR2 from the germline V gene are SGHTA and FQGNSA. The CDR3 sequence is 17 residues long. The ends lost 2 bases at V and 4 bases at J; junction bases unmatched: 10. The variable domain in full, with the rest retrieved from reference TRBV7-2 and TRBJ2-7, is GAGVSQSPSNKVTEKGKDVELRCDPISGHTALYWYRQSLGQGLEFLIYFQGNSAPDKSGLPSDRFSAERTGGSVSTLTIQRTQQEDSAVYLCASSLKSGTGGPYEQYFGPGTRLTVT.

The rearrangement uses TRBV7-8 and TRBJ1-2, with D unclear. The CDR3 is 15 amino acids. Trimming cost V 3 bases and J 6 bases, with 17 bases left between them. Germline assignment: CDR1 SGHVS and CDR2 FQNEAQ. The DNA of the CDR3 is TGTGCCAGCAGCTTCCGCGGCGGCGGATACGATGGCTACACCTTC. Encoded protein: CASSFRGGGYDGYTF.

This sequence joins TRBV2 and TRBJ2-7, with TRBD1 matching over 11 bases. Germline V gene data show CDR1 as SNHLY and CDR2 as FYNNEI. CDR3 length: 12 residues. The J segment lost 11 bases and the V segment lost 6 bases, leaving 6 bases of the junction unmatched. The CDR3 region has the DNA TGTGCCAGCAGCGGACAGGGGGCATCTAAGTACTTC. Its protein is CASSGQGASKYF. Full variable domain (missing parts from reference TRBV2 and TRBJ2-7): EPEVTQTPSHQVTQMGQEVILRCVPISNHLYFYWYRQILGQKVEFLVSFYNNEISEKSEIFDDQFSVERPDGSNFTLKIRSTKLEDSAMYFCASSGQGASKYFGPGTRLTVT.

The V and J genes are TRBV27 and TRBJ2-3, with D possibly matching TRBD1 (6 bases). The CDR3 consists of 15 residues. V lost 6 bases and J 5 bases, leaving 18 bases between the germline ends. Germline CDR1 reads MNHEY; CDR2 reads SMNVEV (reference sequence). The CDR3 coding sequence is TGTGCCAGCAGGACGATGGGGGCCAGCGGAGATACGCAGTATTTT. It is translated as CASRTMGASGDTQYF.

This clone was seen just once. This rearrangement joins TRBV25-1 to TRBJ1-1; no reliable D call. Germline CDR1 reads MGHDK; CDR2 reads SYGVNS. Between the trimmed V and J ends, which lost 4 bases and 11 bases, there was a span of 11 bases. This CDR3 has 11 amino acids. CDR3 coding DNA: TGTGCCAGCAGTGTGGGCCCACTGGCTTTCTTT. Protein: CASSVGPLAFF.

CDR3: CASSEFRTGGMQTQYF. The CDR3, as DNA: TGTGCCAGCAGTGAATTTAGGACAGGGGGGATGCAGACCCAGTACTTC. This chain connects TRBV6-1 to TRBJ2-5, with 10 nucleotides matching TRBD1. V shed 2 bases, J shed 6 bases, and the junction held 9 bases outside the gene matches. Germline CDR1 reads MNHNS; CDR2 reads SASEGT. This CDR3 contains 16 residues.

The rearrangement links TRBV5-1 to TRBJ1-1; perhaps TRBD1 as D (6 bases). Germline CDR1 SGHRS, CDR2 YFSETQ. V dropped 4 bases and J dropped 0 bases, with 10 bases sitting between them. The CDR3 contains 14 residues. CDR3 amino acids: CASSKDSLNTEAFF. The CDR3 coding sequence is TGCGCCAGCAGCAAGGACAGCTTGAACACTGAAGCTTTCTTT.

The V and J genes are TRBV14 and TRBJ2-1; 12 bases are a match to TRBD2. The J segment lost 10 bases and the V segment lost 0 bases, leaving 13 bases of the junction unmatched. This CDR3 contains 18 residues. CDR1 is SGHDN, CDR2 FVKESK, per germline. The CDR3 DNA reads TGTGCCAGCAGCCAAGATTCCAGGCCTAGCGGGAGGGCTGGGGAGCAGTTCTTC. Translation gives CASSQDSRPSGRAGEQFF.

In its sample, this clone was seen once. V is TRBV5-1 and J is TRBJ1-2; 7 nucleotides match TRBD1. Germline loops: CDR1 SGHRS, CDR2 YFSETQ. The CDR3 has 14 amino acids. V shed 4 bases and J 6 bases; nucleotides not matched to a gene: 9. The DNA of the CDR3 is TGCGCCAGCAGCGGTAGACAGGGTATGGATGGCTACACCTTC. Translating it yields CASSGRQGMDGYTF.

The chain recombines TRBV7-9 with TRBJ2-4; D gene unclear. Looked up from germline, CDR1 is SEHNR and CDR2 is FQNEAQ (reference sequence). The CDR3 is 14 residues long. Between the trimmed V and J ends, which lost 2 bases and 0 bases, there was a span of 5 bases. CDR3 protein: CASSLNIAKNIQYF. The CDR3 DNA sequence: TGTGCCAGCAGCTTAAACATAGCCAAAAACATTCAGTACTTC.

The rearrangement joins TRBV6-5 to TRBJ2-1; 9 bases are a match to TRBD2. J was trimmed by 0 bases and V by 5 bases; bases with no gene match: 2. Germline V gene lookup returns CDR1 MNHEY and CDR2 SVGAGI. The CDR3 runs 15 residues. The chain's CDR3 is CASSQTSGSYNEQFF. The CDR3 bases are TGTGCCAGCAGTCAGACTAGCGGCTCCTACAATGAGCAGTTCTTC.

V and J are TRBV4-1 and TRBJ2-3; 7 bases agree with TRBD1. CDR1 and CDR2 (germline): MGHRA, YSYEKL. Germline trimming cut 4 bases from V and 0 bases from J; bases unmatched to any gene: 16. The CDR3 totals 19 residues. The DNA of the CDR3 is TGCGCCAGCAGCCTTCCCCCCGGGACAGCATCCCCTAGCACAGATACGCAGTATTTT. Protein: CASSLPPGTASPSTDTQYF.

This clone was found once. Here the CDR3 reads CAISNPGQGYEQYF. The CDR3, as DNA: TGTGCCATCAGCAACCCGGGACAGGGCTACGAGCAGTACTTC. The chain employs TRBV10-3 and TRBJ2-7; 9 positions match TRBD1. J was trimmed by 3 bases and V by 6 bases; bases with no gene match: 6. Germline V lookup: CDR1 ENHRY, CDR2 SYGVKD. The CDR3 consists of 14 residues.